The sample holds many counts of the clone carrying this T cell receptor (beta chain). Its antigen is unidentified. The sample originates from a study of regulatory T cells in long-lasting Graves disease. Study-level points and caveats: Newly diagnosed patients had higher TCR diversity than persistent Graves' patients did.

Through Arm-PCR of CDR3 regions and iRepertoire HTBI primers, TCR beta libraries were built. TCRdb ran MiXCR on the multiplex PCR reads and lists one entry per CDR3 protein. The data show 550,000 to 700,000 distinct CDR3 sequences, more than 15% seen once. This CDR3 contains 17 residues. Trimming removed 6 bases from V and 2 bases from J; junction bases left unmatched: 9. Time point of the sample: newly diagnosed GD, antithyroid drugs for less than 3 months. The TCR library used RNA extracted from PBMCs. The same data also contributed to another study, on T cells in Graves' hyperthyroidism and ophthalmopathy. That report adds: The HTBI primer set was used in a first-round RT-PCR of the TCR CDR3.

This sequence was found in a man between 18 and 35 years old with Graves disease. This chain links TRBV12-3 or TRBV12-4 with TRBJ2-7; TRBD2 agrees at 14 bases. Sample: peripheral blood mononuclear cells (PBMCs), taken at new diagnosis, from a patient treated with antithyroid drugs. For the CDR3, the DNA is TGTGCCAGCAGACCGACTAGCGGGAGGGCCCTGACCTACGAGCAGTACTTC. Translated, it gives CASRPTSGRALTYEQYF.